A single sample is the source of the 17 T cell receptor beta chains below, sequenced in a study of cytomegalovirus exposure and HLA in healthy donors. PCR involved 60 Vbeta and 13 Jbeta primers. TCRdb's table, derived via immunoSEQ multiplex PCR, lists solely in-frame clones and lacks some. The data contain some 57,000 clones, roughly 77% of them singletons. The specimen was PBMCs. These receptors were taken from a woman aged 25 to 39 in good health and CMV-seronegative.

V is TRBV29-1 and J is TRBJ1-1, with TRBD1 matching 7 bases. After removal of 7 bases from V and 11 bases from J, the junction contained 10 bases not matched to a gene. Germline loops: CDR1 SQVTM, CDR2 ANQGSEA. The length of the CDR3 is 11 residues. CDR3 sequence: CSATDRDRAFF. The CDR3 DNA follows: TGCAGCGCTACAGACAGGGATCGGGCTTTCTTT.

The chain is built from TRBV30 and TRBJ2-7; D not certain. Germline values: CDR1 GTSNPN, CDR2 SVGIG (reference sequence). V lost 2 bases and J 3 bases, leaving 8 bases between the germline ends. This CDR3 contains 12 residues. CDR3 sequence (DNA): TGTGCCTGGAGTCCGAGTAACTACGAGCAGTACTTC. The encoded protein is CAWSPSNYEQYF.

The chain uses TRBV29-1 and TRBJ1-4; no clear D gene. Between the trimmed V and J ends, which lost 6 bases and 6 bases, there was a span of 14 bases. The CDR3 consists of 13 residues. Per germline, CDR1 SQVTM and CDR2 ANQGSEA. The CDR3 reads CSVSRGLDEKLFF. CDR3 nucleotide sequence: TGCAGCGTCAGTAGAGGGCTTGATGAAAAACTGTTTTTT.

The V and J genes are TRBV7-2 and TRBJ2-7, with D tentatively TRBD2 (6 bases). The length of the CDR3 is 15 residues. The germline gives CDR1 SGHTA, CDR2 FQGNSA. Between the trimmed V and J ends, which lost 1 base and 0 bases, there was a span of 10 bases. The CDR3 region has the DNA TGTGCCAGCAGCTTAGGTAGCGGTTCCTCCTACGAGCAGTACTTC. Residues: CASSLGSGSSYEQYF.

This clone appeared a single time. The CDR3: CASSKADTGGFDEQFF. CDR3 in DNA: TGTGCCAGCAGCAAAGCTGACACGGGAGGATTCGATGAGCAGTTCTTC. This chain links TRBV21-1 with TRBJ2-1; the listed D gene, TRBD2, was not tested against the DNA. TRBV21-1 is classified as a pseudogene. CDR3 length equals 16 residues.

This clone showed up just a few times. J is TRBJ2-2 and V is TRBV6-1, with TRBD2 as a possible D gene (5 bases). CDR1 and CDR2 (germline): MNHNS, SASEGT. This CDR3 spans 15 amino acids. V was shortened by 7 bases and J by 3 bases, with 15 bases between the two germline ends. This CDR3 is CASTRASQDTGELFF. For the CDR3, the DNA is TGTGCCAGCACGAGGGCGAGCCAGGACACCGGGGAGCTGTTTTTT.

The chain links TRBV6-6 to TRBJ1-2; a weak D match, TRBD1 (6 bases). The CDR3 length is 14 residues. Trimming took 6 bases from V and 0 from J, leaving 11 bases between them. Germline CDR1 and CDR2: MNHNY and SVGAGI (reference sequence). CDR3 amino acids: CASSWTEPNYGYTF. The CDR3 DNA reads TGTGCCAGCAGCTGGACAGAGCCTAACTATGGCTACACCTTC.

The J gene is TRBJ1-1, the V gene TRBV11-2; the match to TRBD1 covers 7 bases. Germline loops: CDR1 SGHAT, CDR2 FQNNGV. The CDR3 runs 14 residues. The V and J ends lost 5 bases and 2 bases, in that order; junction bases with no gene match: 5. The CDR3 bases are TGTGCCAGCAGCATACGGGACAGAAACACTGAAGCTTTCTTT. Translated: CASSIRDRNTEAFF.

J is TRBJ1-4 and V is TRBV27, with D possibly TRBD1 on 6 matching bases. Trimming removed 5 bases from V and 0 bases from J, with 13 bases in between. Looked up from germline, CDR1 is MNHEY and CDR2 is SMNVEV (reference sequence). The CDR3 has 16 residues. This CDR3 is CASSQNRDSTNEKLFF. The CDR3 nucleotides read TGTGCCAGCAGTCAGAACAGGGATTCAACTAATGAAAAACTGTTTTTT.

The rearrangement joins TRBV9 to TRBJ2-5; the D is unclear. The ends were cut back, 0 bases at V and 7 bases at J, with 16 bases in the middle. The CDR3 is 15 amino acids. Germline CDR1 reads SGDLS; CDR2 reads YYNGEE. CDR3 in amino acids: CASSVGLERPGTQYF. CDR3 DNA sequence: TGTGCCAGCAGCGTAGGTCTGGAGAGGCCGGGGACCCAGTACTTC.

The genes are TRBV7-2 and TRBJ2-2, with D perhaps TRBD1 (5 bases). Trimming took 0 bases from V and 4 from J, leaving 6 bases between them. The CDR3 spans 14 residues. Germline CDR1 reads SGHTA; CDR2 reads FQGNSA. The CDR3 region is CASSLARATGELFF. CDR3 bases: TGTGCCAGCAGCTTAGCCAGGGCCACCGGGGAGCTGTTTTTT. Based on the CDR3 plus reference TRBV7-2 and TRBJ2-2, the full variable domain is GAGVSQSPSNKVTEKGKDVELRCDPISGHTALYWYRQSLGQGLEFLIYFQGNSAPDKSGLPSDRFSAERTGGSVSTLTIQRTQQEDSAVYLCASSLARATGELFFGEGSRLTVL.

The chain uses TRBV11-2 and TRBJ1-5; D ambiguous. The CDR3 sequence is 15 residues long. Trimming pared 1 base from V and 2 bases from J, leaving 9 bases between. The V gene's germline CDR1 is SGHAT and CDR2 FQNNGV. The CDR3 loop is CASSLAGEGNQPQHF. The DNA of the CDR3 is TGTGCCAGCAGCTTAGCGGGTGAGGGCAATCAGCCCCAGCATTTT.

This chain joins TRBV13 and TRBJ2-7; D is unresolved. CDR1 and CDR2 from the germline V gene are PRHDT and FYEKMQ (reference sequence). CDR3 length: 14 amino acids. V lost 3 bases and J 5 bases, leaving 14 bases between the germline ends. The CDR3 DNA follows: TGTGCCAGCAGCTTCCCACTACGATTCGACGAGCAGTACTTC. Translated: CASSFPLRFDEQYF.

This chain connects TRBV15 to TRBJ2-7; 7 bases agree with TRBD1. The ends lost 0 bases at V and 3 bases at J; junction bases unmatched: 2. Germline CDR1 LNHNV, CDR2 YYDKDF (reference sequence). The CDR3 contains 14 residues. CDR3 sequence: CATSRDRQGYEQYF. DNA for the CDR3: TGTGCCACCAGCAGAGACCGACAGGGCTACGAGCAGTACTTC. The whole variable domain, filled in from reference TRBV15 and TRBJ2-7, reads DAMVIQNPRYQVTQFGKPVTLSCSQTLNHNVMYWYQQKSSQAPKLLFHYYDKDFNNEADTPDNFQSRRPNTSFCFLDIRSPGLGDTAMYLCATSRDRQGYEQYFGPGTRLTVT.

The chain is built from TRBV6-5 and TRBJ1-3; D may be TRBD1 (5 bases). Germline V CDR1 and CDR2: MNHEY, SVGAGI. V lost 0 bases and J lost 2, with 8 bases in between. This CDR3 spans 15 amino acids. The DNA for the CDR3 is TGTGCCAGCAGTTACTCCAGGGATGCTGGAAACACCATATATTTT. It is translated as CASSYSRDAGNTIYF.

This clone is a singleton in its sample. The chain is built from TRBV14 and TRBJ2-1, with D possibly TRBD2 on 5 matching bases. Germline V lookup: CDR1 SGHDN, CDR2 FVKESK. CDR3 length equals 16 residues. V lost 0 bases, J lost 0 bases, and 9 bases lay in between. The CDR3 bases are TGTGCCAGCAGCCAAGATGAGGGAATCTCCTACAATGAGCAGTTCTTC. Residues: CASSQDEGISYNEQFF.

J is TRBJ2-5 and V is TRBV7-2, with TRBD2 as a possible D gene (6 bases). The CDR3 runs 14 residues. Trimming shortened V by 5 bases and J by 4 bases, and 14 bases separated the two germline ends. CDR1 SGHTA and CDR2 FQGNSA come from the germline V gene. The CDR3 sequence is CASSPRLGSETQYF. The CDR3 nucleotides are TGTGCCAGCAGCCCCCGACTAGGTTCAGAGACCCAGTACTTC.